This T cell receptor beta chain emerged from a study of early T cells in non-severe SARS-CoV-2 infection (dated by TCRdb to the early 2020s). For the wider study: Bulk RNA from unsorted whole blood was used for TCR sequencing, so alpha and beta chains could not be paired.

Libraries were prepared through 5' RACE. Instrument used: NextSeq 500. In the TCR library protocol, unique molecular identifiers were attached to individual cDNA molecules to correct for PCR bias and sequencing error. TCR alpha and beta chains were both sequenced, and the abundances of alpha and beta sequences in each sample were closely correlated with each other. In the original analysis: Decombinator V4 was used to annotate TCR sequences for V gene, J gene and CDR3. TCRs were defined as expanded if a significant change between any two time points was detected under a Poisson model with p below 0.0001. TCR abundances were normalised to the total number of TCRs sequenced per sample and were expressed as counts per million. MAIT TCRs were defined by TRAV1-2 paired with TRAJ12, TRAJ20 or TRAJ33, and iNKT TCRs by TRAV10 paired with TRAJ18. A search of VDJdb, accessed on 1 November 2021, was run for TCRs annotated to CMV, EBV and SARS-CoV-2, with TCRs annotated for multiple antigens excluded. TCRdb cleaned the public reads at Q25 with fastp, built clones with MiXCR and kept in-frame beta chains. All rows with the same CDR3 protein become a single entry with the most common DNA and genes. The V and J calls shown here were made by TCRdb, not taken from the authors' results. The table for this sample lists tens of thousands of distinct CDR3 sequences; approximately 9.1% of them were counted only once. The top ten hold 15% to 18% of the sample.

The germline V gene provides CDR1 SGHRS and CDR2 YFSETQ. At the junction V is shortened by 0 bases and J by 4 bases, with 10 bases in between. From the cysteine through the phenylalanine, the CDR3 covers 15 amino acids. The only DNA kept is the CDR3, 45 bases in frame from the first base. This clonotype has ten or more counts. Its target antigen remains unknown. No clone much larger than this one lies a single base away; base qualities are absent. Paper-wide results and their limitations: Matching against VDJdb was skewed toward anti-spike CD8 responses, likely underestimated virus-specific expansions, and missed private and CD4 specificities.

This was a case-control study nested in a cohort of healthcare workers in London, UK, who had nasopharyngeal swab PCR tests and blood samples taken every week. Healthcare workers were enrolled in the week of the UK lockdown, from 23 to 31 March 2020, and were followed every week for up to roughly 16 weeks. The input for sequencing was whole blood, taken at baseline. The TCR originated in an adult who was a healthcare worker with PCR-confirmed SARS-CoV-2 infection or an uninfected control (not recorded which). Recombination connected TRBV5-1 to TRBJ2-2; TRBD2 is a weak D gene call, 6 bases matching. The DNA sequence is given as TGCGCCAGCAGCTTGGACGGGACTTTCACCGGGGAGCTGTTTTTT. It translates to CASSLDGTFTGELFF.